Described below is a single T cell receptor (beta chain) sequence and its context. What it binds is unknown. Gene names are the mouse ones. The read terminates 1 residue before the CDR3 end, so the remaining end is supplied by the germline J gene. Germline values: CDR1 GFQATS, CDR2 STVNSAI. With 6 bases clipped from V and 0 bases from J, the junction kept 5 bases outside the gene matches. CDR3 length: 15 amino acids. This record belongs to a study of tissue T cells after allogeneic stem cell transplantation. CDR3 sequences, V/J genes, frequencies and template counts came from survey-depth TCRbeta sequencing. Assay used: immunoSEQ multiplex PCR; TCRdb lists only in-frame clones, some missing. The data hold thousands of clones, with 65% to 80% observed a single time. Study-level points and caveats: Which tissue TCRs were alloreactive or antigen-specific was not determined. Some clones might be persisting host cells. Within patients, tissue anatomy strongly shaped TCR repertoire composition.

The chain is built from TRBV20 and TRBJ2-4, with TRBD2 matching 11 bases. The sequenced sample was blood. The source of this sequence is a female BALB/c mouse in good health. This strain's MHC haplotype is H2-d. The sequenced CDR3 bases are TGTGGTGCGGCGACTGGGGGGGTTAGTCAAAACACCTTGTAC. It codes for CGAATGGVSQNTLY. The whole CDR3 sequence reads CGAATGGVSQNTLYF.